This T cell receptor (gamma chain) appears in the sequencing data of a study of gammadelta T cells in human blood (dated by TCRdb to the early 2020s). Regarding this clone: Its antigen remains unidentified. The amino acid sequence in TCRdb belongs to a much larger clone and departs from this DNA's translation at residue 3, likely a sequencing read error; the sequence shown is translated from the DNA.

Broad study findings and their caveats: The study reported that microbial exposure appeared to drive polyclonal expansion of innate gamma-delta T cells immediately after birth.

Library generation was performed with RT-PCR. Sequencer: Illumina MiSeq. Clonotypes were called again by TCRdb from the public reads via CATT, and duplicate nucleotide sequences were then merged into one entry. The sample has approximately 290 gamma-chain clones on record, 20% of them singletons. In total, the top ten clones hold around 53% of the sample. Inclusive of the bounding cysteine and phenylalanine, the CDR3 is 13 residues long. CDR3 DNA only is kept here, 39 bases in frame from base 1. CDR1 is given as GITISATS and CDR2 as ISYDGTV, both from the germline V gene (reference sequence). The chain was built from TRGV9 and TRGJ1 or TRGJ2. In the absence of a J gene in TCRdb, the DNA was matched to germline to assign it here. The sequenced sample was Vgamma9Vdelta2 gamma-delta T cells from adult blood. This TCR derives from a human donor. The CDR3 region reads CASWEDRPRKKLF. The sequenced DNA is TGTGCCTCGTGGGAGGATCGGCCCAGGAAGAAACTCTTT.